These 17 T cell receptor beta chains came from one sample sequenced in a study of PD-L1 blockade in urothelial cancer. Method: immunoSEQ multiplex PCR; TCRdb's copy keeps in-frame clones and lacks some. Among about 45,000 clones listed, about nine tenths were seen once. Specimen: PBMCs, collected around atezolizumab (anti-PD-L1) treatment. The source of these receptors is a man of 80 years or more with urothelial cancer.

CDR3 DNA sequence: TGCGCCAGCAGCCACCCTCCTAGCGGGAGGGGAGCAGATACGCAGTATTTT. It codes for CASSHPPSGRGADTQYF. This chain uses TRBV4-1 with TRBJ2-3, with 12 bases identical to TRBD2. The CDR3 loop spans 17 amino acids. Trimming removed 3 bases from V and 4 bases from J; junction bases left unmatched: 8. Per germline, CDR1 MGHRA and CDR2 YSYEKL.

The chain recombines TRBV18 with TRBJ2-7; D is possibly TRBD1 (5 bases). This CDR3 spans 12 amino acids. The V and J ends lost 6 bases and 5 bases respectively, with 11 bases between them. The germline CDR1 and CDR2 sequences are KGHSH and LQKENI. The chain's CDR3 is CASSQGQDEQYF. DNA for the CDR3: TGTGCCAGCTCTCAGGGTCAAGACGAGCAGTACTTC.

The chain links TRBV7-8 to TRBJ2-7; D unresolved. The CDR3 loop spans 14 amino acids. Trimming took off 5 bases at V and 0 bases at J, with 11 bases between the two ends. The germline gives CDR1 SGHVS, CDR2 FQNEAQ. The CDR3 loop reads CASSPNVHSYEQYF. Here the CDR3 DNA reads TGTGCCAGCAGCCCAAATGTCCACTCCTACGAGCAGTACTTC.

The rearrangement joins TRBV28 to TRBJ2-2, with D possibly TRBD2 on 5 matching bases. Germline loops: CDR1 MDHEN, CDR2 SYDVKM. CDR3 length: 17 residues. Trimming shortened V by 4 bases and J by 3 bases, and 18 bases separated the two germline ends. The CDR3 loop reads CASSSRVERADTGELFF. The CDR3 nucleotides read TGTGCCAGCAGTTCGCGGGTTGAGAGGGCTGACACCGGGGAGCTGTTTTTT.

The chain carries TRBV6-5 and TRBJ2-7; no clear D. Germline V lookup: CDR1 MNHEY, CDR2 SVGAGI. Trimming stripped 2 bases from V and 0 bases from J, with 11 bases between. CDR3 size: 15 residues. The CDR3: CASSYSHRGSYEQYF. Written as DNA, the CDR3 is TGTGCCAGCAGTTACAGCCACCGAGGCTCCTACGAGCAGTACTTC.

The rearrangement uses TRBV5-1 and TRBJ1-1; TRBD1 might be the D (6 bases). V was shortened by 0 bases and J by 4 bases, with 10 bases between the two germline ends. The CDR3 consists of 14 residues. CDR1 and CDR2 (germline): SGHRS, YFSETQ. As DNA, the CDR3 is TGCGCCAGCAGCTTGGAGCGGGGGCGCACTGAAGCTTTCTTT. Its translation: CASSLERGRTEAFF.

The rearrangement links TRBV9 to TRBJ2-4; 7 bases fit TRBD1. Germline trimming cut 2 bases from V and 5 bases from J; bases unmatched to any gene: 1. The CDR3 is 13 amino acids. Germline V gene data show CDR1 as SGDLS and CDR2 as YYNGEE. CDR3 sequence (DNA): TGTGCCAGCAGCGTTGGGACAGAAAACATTCAGTACTTC. Amino acid sequence: CASSVGTENIQYF.

This clone was seen a single time. V is TRBV6-6 and J is TRBJ2-5; 9 positions match TRBD2. The germline V gene has CDR1 MNHNY and CDR2 SVGAGI (reference sequence). This CDR3 has 14 amino acids. V gave up 6 bases and J gave up 2 bases; unmatched junction bases: 4. CDR3 sequence reads: CASSHSGSQETQYF. CDR3 coding DNA: TGTGCCAGCAGCCATAGCGGGAGTCAAGAGACCCAGTACTTC.

This chain links TRBV11-2 with TRBJ2-1; D may be TRBD2 (6 bases). CDR1 and CDR2 from the germline V gene are SGHAT and FQNNGV. The length of the CDR3 is 13 residues. Trimming stripped 3 bases from V and 11 bases from J, with 14 bases between. CDR3 bases: TGTGCCAGCAGCTTTCCGAGAACTAGCCAGCAGTTCTTC. This codes for CASSFPRTSQQFF.

The chain has TRBV4-2 and TRBJ2-3; 10 nucleotides match TRBD2. CDR1 and CDR2 from the germline V gene are LGHNA and YNFKEQ. The CDR3 is made up of 17 amino acids. J lost 9 bases, V lost 0 bases, and 12 bases had no gene match. This CDR3 is CASSQDQRSSGSRTQYF. The CDR3 nucleotides read TGTGCCAGCAGCCAAGATCAGAGGTCTAGCGGGAGCAGAACGCAGTATTTT.

The rearrangement joins TRBV12-5 to TRBJ2-1, with D perhaps matching TRBD1 (5 bases). The CDR3 loop spans 16 amino acids. Per germline, CDR1 LGHNT and CDR2 FRNRAP. With 0 bases removed from V and 2 bases from J, the gap between germline ends came to 11 bases. The CDR3 protein is CASGLVLGAAYNEQFF. DNA of the CDR3: TGTGCTAGTGGTTTGGTATTAGGGGCCGCCTACAATGAGCAGTTCTTC. The variable domain in full, with the rest retrieved from reference TRBV12-5 and TRBJ2-1, is DARVTQTPRHKVTEMGQEVTMRCQPILGHNTVFWYRQTMMQGLELLAYFRNRAPLDDSGMPKDRFSAEMPDATLATLKIQPSEPRDSAVYFCASGLVLGAAYNEQFFGPGTRLTVL.

A few counts support this clone. The V call is TRBV28, the J call TRBJ1-3; no clear D gene. V gave up 1 base and J gave up 0 bases, with 7 bases separating them. The germline gives CDR1 MDHEN, CDR2 SYDVKM. CDR3 length: 15 residues. The CDR3 nucleotides read TGTGCCAGCAGTTTATCCAGGATCTCTGGAAACACCATATATTTT. Its protein is CASSLSRISGNTIYF.

This chain links TRBV25-1 with TRBJ2-1; tentative D call: TRBD1 (7 bases). Germline V gene data show CDR1 as MGHDK and CDR2 as SYGVNS. Deletions cut 2 bases from V and 0 bases from J, with 11 bases between. The CDR3 loop spans 16 amino acids. DNA of the CDR3: TGTGCCAGCAGTGAACAGGGGGGAAGCTCCTACAATGAGCAGTTCTTC. This translates into CASSEQGGSSYNEQFF.

There are a few counts of this clone. The genes are TRBV14 and TRBJ2-7; 7 bases map to TRBD1. The CDR3 has 14 residues. Per germline, CDR1 SGHDN and CDR2 FVKESK. J gave up 7 bases and V 0 bases, and 6 bases lay outside the gene matches. The CDR3 coding sequence is TGTGCCAGCAGCCAAGATTGGGACAGCACTGAGCAGTACTTC. This translates into CASSQDWDSTEQYF.

V gene TRBV7-2 combines with J gene TRBJ2-1, with 9 bases aligning to TRBD2. Per the germline V gene, CDR1 is SGHTA and CDR2 is FQGNSA. The CDR3 contains 16 residues. V lost 5 bases and J lost 0; bases outside the gene matches: 5. The CDR3 here is CASSTASGVSYNEQFF. The DNA of the CDR3 is TGTGCCAGCAGCACCGCTAGCGGGGTCTCCTACAATGAGCAGTTCTTC. The whole variable domain, filled in from reference TRBV7-2 and TRBJ2-1, reads GAGVSQSPSNKVTEKGKDVELRCDPISGHTALYWYRQSLGQGLEFLIYFQGNSAPDKSGLPSDRFSAERTGGSVSTLTIQRTQQEDSAVYLCASSTASGVSYNEQFFGPGTRLTVL.

V and J are TRBV19 and TRBJ2-1; 14 bases agree with TRBD2. Germline V gives CDR1 LNHDA, CDR2 SQIVND (reference sequence). The V and J ends lost 2 bases and 7 bases, in that order; junction bases with no gene match: 7. The CDR3 length is 17 residues. CDR3 protein: CASSINGLAGGINEQFF. Written as DNA, the CDR3 is TGTGCCAGTAGTATAAACGGACTAGCGGGAGGTATAAATGAGCAGTTCTTC.

The genes are TRBV19 and TRBJ1-2; 7 bases match TRBD1. There are 14 residues in the CDR3. Per germline, CDR1 LNHDA and CDR2 SQIVND (reference sequence). After removal of 4 bases from V and 7 bases from J, the junction contained 9 bases not matched to a gene. The CDR3: CASSRGAGGSGYTF. The CDR3 DNA follows: TGTGCCAGTAGTAGAGGGGCAGGGGGATCTGGCTACACCTTC.